These T cell receptor beta chains were read from a single sample in a study of response to subunit inactivated influenza vaccine. TCRdb re-analysed the RT-PCR reads in MiXCR, keeping a single row per CDR3 protein. The sample has about 190,000 distinct CDR3 sequences, about 15% seen once. Here the sequenced sample was CD8+ T cells sorted from PBMCs, taken 5 days after vaccination. These receptor sequences come from a man in his fifties who received an inactivated influenza vaccine. The CDR3 runs from the conserved cysteine through the conserved F or W. The D gene is left open where the match is weak. Only some rows state a clone size, as once, few, many or a class for expanded clones.

CDR3: CASSLLAGGPRGANVLTF
DNA: TGTGCCAGCAGTTTATTAGCGGGAGGGCCTAGAGGGGCCAACGTCCTGACTTTC
D: TRBD2
V: TRBV12-3/TRBV12-4
J: TRBJ2-6
length: 18
size: -

CDR3: CASSQELPAPYEQYF
DNA: TGTGCCAGCAGCCAAGAGTTGCCAGCTCCTTACGAGCAGTACTTC
D: -
V: TRBV4-2
J: TRBJ2-7
length: 15
size: -

CDR3: CASRGLARAYEQYF
DNA: TGTGCCAGCAGGGGACTAGCGCGGGCCTACGAGCAGTACTTC
D: TRBD2
V: TRBV11-2
J: TRBJ2-7
length: 14
size: few

CDR3: CASSLMRTSVYNEQFF
DNA: TGCGCCAGCAGCTTGATGCGGACTAGCGTCTACAATGAGCAGTTCTTC
D: TRBD2
V: TRBV5-1
J: TRBJ2-1
length: 16
size: -

CDR3: CASTPPGGRRNTEAFF
DNA: TGTGCCAGCACCCCTCCCGGCGGGCGCCGGAACACTGAAGCTTTCTTT
D: -
V: TRBV28
J: TRBJ1-1
length: 16
size: few

CDR3: CASSIRGTGELFF
DNA: TGTGCCAGTAGTATAAGGGGCACCGGGGAGCTGTTTTTT
D: -
V: TRBV19
J: TRBJ2-2
length: 13
size: -

CDR3: CASSPRVSGGTDTQYF
DNA: TGTGCCAGCAGCCCCCGGGTTAGCGGGGGCACAGATACGCAGTATTTT
D: TRBD2
V: TRBV5-5
J: TRBJ2-3
length: 16
size: many

CDR3: CASSPHDGRQNPRETQYF
DNA: TGTGCCAGCAGTCCCCATGACGGCCGACAAAATCCTCGGGAGACCCAGTACTTC
D: -
V: TRBV12-3/TRBV12-4
J: TRBJ2-5
length: 18
size: -

CDR3: CASSLERTLTGGYTF
DNA: TGTGCCAGCAGCTTAGAGCGGACCCTCACAGGTGGCTACACCTTC
D: -
V: TRBV7-9
J: TRBJ1-2
length: 15
size: -

CDR3: CASSPALHYNEQFF
DNA: TGTGCCAGCAGCCCCGCCCTTCACTACAATGAGCAGTTCTTC
D: -
V: TRBV5-6
J: TRBJ2-1
length: 14
size: -

CDR3: CATADRDPYEQYF
DNA: TGTGCCACCGCAGACAGGGATCCCTACGAGCAGTACTTC
D: TRBD1
V: TRBV28
J: TRBJ2-7
length: 13
size: -

CDR3: CASSLSQPYEQYF
DNA: TGTGCCAGCAGTTTATCACAGCCCTACGAGCAGTACTTC
D: -
V: TRBV28
J: TRBJ2-7
length: 13
size: few

CDR3: CASRGTDSYEQYF
DNA: TGCGCCAGCAGAGGGACAGATTCCTACGAGCAGTACTTC
D: TRBD1
V: TRBV5-1
J: TRBJ2-7
length: 13
size: -

CDR3: CASSQDRGIGQPQHF
DNA: TGCGCCAGCAGCCAAGATCGAGGAATCGGTCAGCCCCAGCATTTT
D: -
V: TRBV4-3
J: TRBJ1-5
length: 15
size: many

CDR3: CSAPSGLGLSYNEQFF
DNA: TGCAGTGCCCCATCGGGGTTGGGCCTCTCCTACAATGAGCAGTTCTTC
D: -
V: TRBV20-1
J: TRBJ2-1
length: 16
size: -

CDR3: CASSLLDRGYEQYF
DNA: TGTGCCAGCAGTTTATTGGACAGGGGCTACGAGCAGTACTTC
D: TRBD1
V: TRBV27
J: TRBJ2-7
length: 14
size: -

CDR3: CASSQVWGTGELFF
DNA: TGCGCCAGCAGCCAAGTTTGGGGCACCGGGGAGCTGTTTTTT
D: -
V: TRBV4-3
J: TRBJ2-2
length: 14
size: few

CDR3: CASSFARGYEQYF
DNA: TGTGCCAGCAGCTTTGCCCGGGGCTACGAGCAGTACTTC
D: -
V: TRBV11-1
J: TRBJ2-7
length: 13
size: -

CDR3: CASRDYPNTGELFF
DNA: TGTGCCAGCCGTGACTACCCGAACACCGGGGAGCTGTTTTTT
D: -
V: TRBV6-1
J: TRBJ2-2
length: 14
size: -

CDR3: CASSQEGRPGTDTQYF
DNA: TGCGCCAGCAGCCAAGAAGGTCGGCCAGGTACAGATACGCAGTATTTT
D: -
V: TRBV4-1
J: TRBJ2-3
length: 16
size: few

CDR3: CAISESNYEQYF
DNA: TGTGCCATCAGTGAGTCGAATTACGAGCAGTACTTC
D: -
V: TRBV10-3
J: TRBJ2-7
length: 12
size: few

CDR3: CSAPGEYSNQPQHF
DNA: TGCAGTGCCCCAGGGGAATATAGCAATCAGCCCCAGCATTTT
D: -
V: TRBV20-1
J: TRBJ1-5
length: 14
size: -

CDR3: CASSLSAGVGETQYF
DNA: TGTGCCAGCAGTTTATCAGCGGGGGTGGGGGAGACCCAGTACTTC
D: TRBD2
V: TRBV27
J: TRBJ2-5
length: 15
size: -

CDR3: CASSVGGGLKAYEQYF
DNA: TGTGCCAGCAGCGTTGGGGGGGGGCTCAAAGCCTACGAGCAGTACTTC
D: -
V: TRBV9
J: TRBJ2-7
length: 16
size: -

CDR3: CASSLGGDSGANVLTF
DNA: TGTGCCAGCAGCTTAGGGGGGGACTCTGGGGCCAACGTCCTGACTTTC
D: -
V: TRBV7-9
J: TRBJ2-6
length: 16
size: -

CDR3: CASSPSRAGGYTEAFF
DNA: TGTGCCAGCTCACCGTCCCGGGCAGGGGGTTACACTGAAGCTTTCTTT
D: TRBD1
V: TRBV18
J: TRBJ1-1
length: 16
size: -

CDR3: CASSQGGGTHYEQYF
DNA: TGTGCCAGCAGCCAAGGTGGAGGAACCCACTACGAGCAGTACTTC
D: -
V: TRBV14
J: TRBJ2-7
length: 15
size: -

CDR3: CSANPGLAGVYNEQFF
DNA: TGCAGTGCTAATCCGGGACTAGCGGGAGTCTACAATGAGCAGTTCTTC
D: TRBD2
V: TRBV20-1
J: TRBJ2-1
length: 16
size: -

CDR3: CATSRDFDDGMGQFF
DNA: TGTGCCACCAGCAGAGATTTTGATGACGGGATGGGACAGTTCTTC
D: -
V: TRBV15
J: TRBJ2-1
length: 15
size: once

CDR3: CASRTTNYNEQFF
DNA: TGTGCCAGCCGGACTACCAACTACAATGAGCAGTTCTTC
D: -
V: TRBV7-2
J: TRBJ2-1
length: 13
size: -

CDR3: CASSPTTENTEAFF
DNA: TGTGCCAGCAGCCCCACGACGGAAAACACTGAAGCTTTCTTT
D: -
V: TRBV7-9
J: TRBJ1-1
length: 14
size: -

CDR3: CASSVGGTVYGYTF
DNA: TGTGCCAGCAGCGTAGGGGGGACAGTCTATGGCTACACCTTC
D: TRBD1
V: TRBV9
J: TRBJ1-2
length: 14
size: -

CDR3: CSVKQLTSGTYEQYF
DNA: TGCAGCGTTAAACAGCTGACTAGCGGGACCTACGAGCAGTACTTC
D: TRBD2
V: TRBV29-1
J: TRBJ2-7
length: 15
size: -

CDR3: CASSPGTVLSGANVLTF
DNA: TGTGCCAGCTCACCTGGGACAGTTCTCTCTGGGGCCAACGTCCTGACTTTC
D: TRBD1
V: TRBV18
J: TRBJ2-6
length: 17
size: -